The present T cell receptor (beta chain) was sequenced within a study of blood T cell repertoires in COVID-19. Study background: Sites in the United States, Italy and Spain provided acute and convalescent COVID-19 samples. Sources were T cells, B-cell-depleted T cells, or PBMCs; the material itself was cDNA or gDNA.

Some clones are missing from TCRdb's copy, which holds only in-frame ones; the method was immunoSEQ multiplex PCR. The table shows 150,000 to 200,000 clones, with 90% occurring only once. The CDR3 is 15 residues long. Unmatched junction bases numbered 4, after V lost 4 bases and J lost 7 bases. CDR1 and CDR2 (germline): SGHVS, FNYEAQ. Sequencing was carried out using peripheral blood. This TCR derives from a man in his 60s with active or convalescent COVID-19. V usage is TRBV7-6 and J usage is TRBJ2-1; 13 bases fit TRBD2. CDR3 amino acids: CASSSLLAGGNEQFF. CDR3 nucleotide sequence: TGTGCCAGCAGCTCTTTACTAGCGGGAGGGAATGAGCAGTTCTTC. Full variable domain (missing parts from reference TRBV7-6 and TRBJ2-1): GAGVSQSPRYKVTKRGQDVALRCDPISGHVSLYWYRQALGQGPEFLTYFNYEAQQDKSGLPNDRFSAERPEGSISTLTIQRTEQRDSAMYRCASSSLLAGGNEQFFGPGTRLTVL.